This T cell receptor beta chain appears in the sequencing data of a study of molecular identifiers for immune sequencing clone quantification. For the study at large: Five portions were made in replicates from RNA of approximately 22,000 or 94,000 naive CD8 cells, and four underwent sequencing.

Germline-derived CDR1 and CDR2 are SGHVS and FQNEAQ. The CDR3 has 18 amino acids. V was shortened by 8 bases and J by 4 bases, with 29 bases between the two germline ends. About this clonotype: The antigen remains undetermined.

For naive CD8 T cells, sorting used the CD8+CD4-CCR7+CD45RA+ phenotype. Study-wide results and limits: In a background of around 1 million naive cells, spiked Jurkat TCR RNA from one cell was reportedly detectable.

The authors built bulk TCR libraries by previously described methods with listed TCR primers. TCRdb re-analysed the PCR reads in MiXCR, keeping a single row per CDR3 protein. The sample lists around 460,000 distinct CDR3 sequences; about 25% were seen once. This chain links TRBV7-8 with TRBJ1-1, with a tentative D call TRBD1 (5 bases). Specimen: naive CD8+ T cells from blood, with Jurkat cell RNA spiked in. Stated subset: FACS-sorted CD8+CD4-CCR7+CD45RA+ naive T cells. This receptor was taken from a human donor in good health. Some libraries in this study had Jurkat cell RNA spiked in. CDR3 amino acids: CASGSLRLRGRQGTEAFF. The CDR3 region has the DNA TGTGCCAGCGGGTCACTAAGGCTCCGGGGACGTCAGGGCACTGAAGCTTTCTTT.